The 16 T cell receptor beta chains presented below share a single source sample, sequenced in a study of T cell repertoires in cytomegalovirus infection. TCRdb independently ran MiXCR on the reads; one entry per CDR3 protein. The repertoire holds about 360,000 distinct CDR3 sequences, 15% to 20% seen once, with 8.7% in the top ten. Sequenced input: PBMCs. The receptors originated from a human donor in good health (CMV status not recorded). Some clones in this sample may be carry-over from other donors' samples.

This clonotype was found a few times. The CDR3 DNA reads as TGTGCCACCAGCAGAGACAGGGGGTTGGGCGAGCAGTACTTC. This gives the protein CATSRDRGLGEQYF. The J gene is TRBJ2-7, the V gene TRBV15; 7 bases map to TRBD1. J was trimmed by 6 bases and V by 0 bases; bases with no gene match: 5. This CDR3 has 14 amino acids. Germline values: CDR1 LNHNV, CDR2 YYDKDF (reference sequence).

This clonotype was seen only a few times. The V gene is TRBV24-1, the J gene TRBJ1-1; 9 bases map to TRBD1. The germline V gene has CDR1 KGHDR and CDR2 SFDVKD. This CDR3 spans 12 amino acids. The V and J ends lost 9 bases and 6 bases, in that order; junction bases with no gene match: 4. The CDR3 loop is CATGDRAPEAFF. CDR3 DNA sequence: TGTGCCACCGGGGACAGGGCCCCTGAAGCTTTCTTT.

In its sample, this clonotype was seen a few times. The chain couples TRBV11-2 to TRBJ2-1; D may correspond to TRBD1 or TRBD2 (5 bases each). The V end was cut by 3 bases, the J end by 9 bases, with 12 bases between. The germline CDR1 and CDR2 sequences are SGHAT and FQNNGV. CDR3 length equals 13 residues. The CDR3 DNA reads as TGTGCCAGCAGCTTTCGGGGCGAAGCTGAGCAGTTCTTC. This sequence encodes CASSFRGEAEQFF.

This clonotype showed up just a few times. The DNA for the CDR3 is TGTGCCAGCAGTGAACAGGGCCCAGGAAGCAATCAGCCCCAGCATTTT. Translated: CASSEQGPGSNQPQHF. The chain employs TRBV6-1 and TRBJ1-5, with TRBD1 as a possible D gene (5 bases). Germline lookup yields CDR1 MNHNS and CDR2 SASEGT. The CDR3 consists of 16 residues. V was trimmed by 2 bases and J by 1 base, leaving 12 bases between them.

The rearrangement joins TRBV7-9 to TRBJ2-1; 7 bases fit TRBD2. The length of the CDR3 is 17 residues. CDR1 is SEHNR and CDR2 is FQNEAQ in the germline V gene (reference sequence). The V segment lost 4 bases and the J segment 0 bases; nucleotides outside the gene matches: 9. The CDR3 spells CASSYLISGHSYNEQFF. CDR3 in DNA: TGTGCCAGCAGCTACCTTATTAGCGGGCACTCCTACAATGAGCAGTTCTTC.

At least ten counts were recorded for this clonotype. CDR3 amino acids: CASSLGPSAIAVAQETQYF. CDR3 DNA: TGTGCCAGCAGCTTGGGTCCTAGCGCCATTGCCGTAGCGCAAGAGACCCAGTACTTC. The J gene is TRBJ2-5, the V gene TRBV5-5, with D possibly matching TRBD2 (6 bases). The CDR3 totals 19 residues. V lost 0 bases and J lost 2, with 23 bases in between. Germline V gene data show CDR1 as SGHKS and CDR2 as YYEKEE (reference sequence).

This clonotype occurred a few times. The chain recombines TRBV20-1 with TRBJ2-1; D unresolved. The CDR3 consists of 14 residues. Trimming removed 3 bases at V and 3 bases at J, with 12 bases between. CDR1 is DFQATT, CDR2 SNEGSKA, per germline (reference sequence). The chain's CDR3 is CSASSSDYYNEQFF. The CDR3, as DNA: TGCAGTGCTAGTAGCAGCGATTACTACAATGAGCAGTTCTTC.

In this sample, this clonotype turned up a few times. The V and J genes are TRBV4-1 and TRBJ2-1; a possible D gene is TRBD1 (6 bases). The CDR3 is 17 amino acids. CDR1 is MGHRA and CDR2 is YSYEKL in the germline V gene. With 4 bases removed from V and 3 bases from J, the gap between germline ends came to 19 bases. The CDR3 here is CASSPMPGTTDYNEQFF. As DNA, the CDR3 is TGCGCCAGCAGCCCTATGCCCGGGACAACGGACTACAATGAGCAGTTCTTC.

This clonotype was found a few times. The V and J genes are TRBV27 and TRBJ2-7; no reliable D call. The length of the CDR3 is 13 residues. The germline V gene encodes CDR1 MNHEY and CDR2 SMNVEV (reference sequence). Trimming took off 5 bases at V and 6 bases at J, with 14 bases between the two ends. The CDR3: CASSTPPVGEQYF. The CDR3 nucleotides are TGTGCCAGCAGTACCCCCCCAGTTGGCGAGCAGTACTTC.

This clonotype showed up just a few times. The chain links TRBV4-2 to TRBJ2-7; TRBD1 or TRBD2 may be the D gene (6 bases each). This CDR3 is built from 15 residues. The V end was cut by 1 base, the J end by 6 bases, with 16 bases between. The germline V gene has CDR1 LGHNA and CDR2 YNFKEQ. The DNA for the CDR3 is TGTGCCAGCAGCCAAGCGGAGGGACAACCGGGCGAGCAGTACTTC. Its translation is CASSQAEGQPGEQYF.

This clonotype has more than one count but fewer than ten. The genes are TRBV10-3 and TRBJ2-7; perhaps TRBD1 as D (6 bases). The germline V gene has CDR1 ENHRY and CDR2 SYGVKD. The V and J ends lost 4 bases and 3 bases respectively, with 13 bases between them. This CDR3 contains 14 residues. The CDR3 spells CAISGRGSVYEQYF. CDR3 sequence (DNA): TGTGCCATCAGTGGCAGGGGTTCCGTCTACGAGCAGTACTTC.

Many counts were recorded for this clonotype. The CDR3 sequence: CASSTRAFNEQFF. In DNA, the CDR3 is TGTGCCAGCAGCACCAGGGCCTTCAATGAGCAGTTCTTC. The rearrangement links TRBV11-2 to TRBJ2-1; D perhaps matches TRBD1 (5 bases). Trimming left V 5 bases short and J 6 bases short, with 11 bases between. Germline CDR1 SGHAT, CDR2 FQNNGV. The CDR3 has 13 residues.

The rearrangement uses TRBV7-6 and TRBJ2-1; the match to TRBD1 covers 12 bases. Losses at the gene ends were 7 bases for V and 8 bases for J; bases not matched to a gene: 6. Germline loops: CDR1 SGHVS, CDR2 FNYEAQ. The CDR3 has 14 residues. In DNA form, the CDR3 reads TGTGCCAGCACCCCCGGGACAGGGGGCTATGAGCAGTTCTTC. It translates to CASTPGTGGYEQFF.

The rearrangement uses TRBV20-1 and TRBJ1-4; D not certain. Germline assignment: CDR1 DFQATT and CDR2 SNEGSKA (reference sequence). V shed 3 bases and J shed 6 bases, with 8 bases lying between them. The CDR3 totals 12 residues. CDR3 coding DNA: TGCAGTGCTAGGAAGTGGGATGAAAAACTGTTTTTT. Residues: CSARKWDEKLFF.

The chain has TRBV14 and TRBJ2-5, with 7 bases aligning to TRBD2. The CDR3 spans 13 residues. Germline trimming cut 3 bases from V and 4 bases from J; bases unmatched to any gene: 2. Per germline, CDR1 SGHDN and CDR2 FVKESK. CDR3 amino acids: CASSHSGGETQYF. For the CDR3, the DNA is TGTGCCAGCAGCCATTCGGGGGGAGAGACCCAGTACTTC.

The chain recombines TRBV7-8 with TRBJ2-3, with 10 bases fitting TRBD2. With 2 bases clipped from V and 3 bases from J, the junction kept 5 bases outside the gene matches. The CDR3 totals 16 residues. Looked up from germline, CDR1 is SGHVS and CDR2 is FQNEAQ. The CDR3 coding sequence is TGTGCCAGCAGCTTATTCCCTAGCGGGAGAACAGATACGCAGTATTTT. Translated, it gives CASSLFPSGRTDTQYF. The whole variable domain, filled in from reference TRBV7-8 and TRBJ2-3, reads GAGVSQSPRYKVAKRGQDVALRCDPISGHVSLFWYQQALGQGPEFLTYFQNEAQLDKSGLPSDRFFAERPEGSVSTLKIQRTQQEDSAVYLCASSLFPSGRTDTQYFGPGTRLTVL.